The 6 T cell receptor beta chains below were found in one sample sequenced in a study of blood T cell repertoires in COVID-19. Clones were sequenced by immunoSEQ multiplex PCR, and TCRdb holds only the in-frame ones, with some missing. The top ten clones hold over 2% of a sample with approximately 390,000 clones, approximately 85% of them seen once. Material: PBMCs or T cells enriched from blood (not recorded which). Source of these receptors: a woman aged 40 to 50 with acute COVID-19.

The chain couples TRBV5-4 to TRBJ2-1, with 8 bases lining up with TRBD2. Germline CDR1 and CDR2: SGHNT and YYREEE (reference sequence). The CDR3 runs 17 residues. The trim removed 1 base at V and 5 bases at J, leaving 11 bases unmatched. CDR3 nucleotide sequence: TGTGCCAGCAGCTTGTCCATGACGGGGGGGCCGGACAATGAGCAGTTCTTC. Translation: CASSLSMTGGPDNEQFF. Variable domain in full (rest from reference TRBV5-4 and TRBJ2-1): ETGVTQSPTHLIKTRGQQVTLRCSSQSGHNTVSWYQQALGQGPQFIFQYYREEENGRGNFPPRFSGLQFPNYSSELNVNALELDDSALYLCASSLSMTGGPDNEQFFGPGTRLTVL.

J is TRBJ1-1 and V is TRBV5-6; 9 bases are shared with TRBD1. The V segment lost 4 bases and the J segment 4 bases; nucleotides outside the gene matches: 5. The germline V gene has CDR1 SGHDT and CDR2 YYEEEE. This CDR3 region has 14 residues. The CDR3 DNA follows: TGTGCCAGCAGCAGGGAGGACAGGGGCACTGAAGCTTTCTTT. Its protein product is CASSREDRGTEAFF.

The V gene is TRBV27, the J gene TRBJ2-7; 8 positions agree with TRBD1. Germline loops: CDR1 MNHEY, CDR2 SMNVEV (reference sequence). The CDR3 totals 15 residues. The J segment lost 3 bases and the V segment lost 6 bases, leaving 10 bases of the junction unmatched. The CDR3 DNA reads as TGTGCCAGCAGGACCTCCGGGACAGGAAACTACGAGCAGTACTTC. Its translation is CASRTSGTGNYEQYF.

The chain has TRBV14 and TRBJ2-7; the match to TRBD1 covers 9 bases. Germline V lookup: CDR1 SGHDN, CDR2 FVKESK. V dropped 3 bases and J dropped 7; count of bases not matched to a gene: 7. The CDR3 spans 14 residues. The CDR3 sequence is CASSHNRGPVEQYF. The CDR3 nucleotides are TGTGCCAGCAGCCACAACAGGGGGCCGGTAGAGCAGTACTTC.

The chain links TRBV19 to TRBJ2-1, with 8 bases fitting TRBD1. The V segment lost 4 bases and the J segment 6 bases; nucleotides outside the gene matches: 5. The CDR3 runs 14 residues. Germline lookup yields CDR1 LNHDA and CDR2 SQIVND (reference sequence). The CDR3 protein is CASSRQGPINEQFF. Written as DNA, the CDR3 is TGTGCCAGTAGTAGACAGGGGCCCATCAATGAGCAGTTCTTC.

The chain recombines TRBV18 with TRBJ1-2; no reliable D call. CDR3 length: 14 amino acids. Germline loops: CDR1 KGHSH, CDR2 LQKENI. V gave up 3 bases and J gave up 3 bases, with 11 bases separating them. CDR3 bases: TGTGCCAGCTCACCTGGAGGTTGGGACTATGGCTACACCTTC. Translation: CASSPGGWDYGYTF.